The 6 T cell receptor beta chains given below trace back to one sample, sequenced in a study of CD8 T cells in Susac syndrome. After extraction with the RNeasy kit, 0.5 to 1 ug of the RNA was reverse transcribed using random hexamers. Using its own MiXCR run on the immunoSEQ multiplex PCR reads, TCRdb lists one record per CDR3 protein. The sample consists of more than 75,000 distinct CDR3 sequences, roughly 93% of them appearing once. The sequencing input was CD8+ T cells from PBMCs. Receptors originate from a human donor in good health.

CDR3 sequence (DNA): TGTGCCAGCAGTCCAGGAGAGGAAAAACTGTTTTTT. Protein product: CASSPGEEKLFF. The V and J genes are TRBV7-9 and TRBJ1-4; the D is unclear. Germline values: CDR1 SEHNR, CDR2 FQNEAQ (reference sequence). The CDR3 consists of 12 residues. Trimming left V 6 bases short and J 8 bases short, with 10 bases between.

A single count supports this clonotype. CDR3 region: CASSPGGQGEDRTYEQYF. The CDR3 region has the DNA TGTGCCAGCAGTCCCGGGGGACAGGGGGAGGATAGGACCTACGAGCAGTACTTC. The rearrangement uses TRBV27 and TRBJ2-7; 11 bases line up with TRBD1. In germline, CDR1 is MNHEY, CDR2 SMNVEV (reference sequence). This CDR3 is built from 18 residues. V was pared by 5 bases and J by 2 bases, with 14 bases of the junction left unmatched.

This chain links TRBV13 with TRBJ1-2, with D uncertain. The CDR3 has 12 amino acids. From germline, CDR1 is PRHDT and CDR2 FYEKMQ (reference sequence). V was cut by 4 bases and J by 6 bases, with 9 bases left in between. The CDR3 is CASSSTTDGYTF. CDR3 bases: TGTGCCAGCAGCTCGACCACGGATGGCTACACCTTC.

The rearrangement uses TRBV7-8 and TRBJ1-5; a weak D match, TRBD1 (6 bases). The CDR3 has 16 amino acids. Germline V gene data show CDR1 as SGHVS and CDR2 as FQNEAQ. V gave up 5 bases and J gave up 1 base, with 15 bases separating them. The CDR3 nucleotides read TGTGCCAGCAGCCCTACGACAGGAGGAAGCAATCAGCCCCAGCATTTT. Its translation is CASSPTTGGSNQPQHF.

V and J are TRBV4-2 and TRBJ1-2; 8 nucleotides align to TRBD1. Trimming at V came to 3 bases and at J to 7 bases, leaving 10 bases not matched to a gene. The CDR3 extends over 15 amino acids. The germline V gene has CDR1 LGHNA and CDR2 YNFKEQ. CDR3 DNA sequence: TGTGCCAGCAGCCAGTCTACAGGGGGTCCCTCTGGCTACACCTTC. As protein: CASSQSTGGPSGYTF.

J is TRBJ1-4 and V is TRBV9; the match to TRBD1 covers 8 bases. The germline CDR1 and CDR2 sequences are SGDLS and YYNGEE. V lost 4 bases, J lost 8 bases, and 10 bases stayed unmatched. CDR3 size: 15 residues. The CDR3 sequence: CASSPQTGAGEKLFF. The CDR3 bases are TGTGCCAGCAGCCCACAGACAGGGGCGGGAGAAAAACTGTTTTTT.